This TCR beta chain was documented in a study of OX40 agonist ivuxolimab in advanced cancers. At the level of the study: Patients received the agonistic anti-OX40 (CD134) antibody ivuxolimab. Dose-escalation patients had hepatocellular carcinoma, melanoma, renal cell or head and neck cancer.

The J segment lost 14 bases and the V segment lost 5 bases, leaving 14 bases of the junction unmatched. This CDR3 has 14 residues. Looked up from germline, CDR1 is MGHRA and CDR2 is YSYEKL. This table comes from immunoSEQ multiplex PCR, and its TCRdb copy is limited to in-frame clones, with some not included. Altogether 50,000 to 60,000 clones are present, roughly nine tenths being singletons, with the ten largest covering about 1%. The rearrangement uses TRBV4-1 and TRBJ2-2, with TRBD2 matching over 7 bases. This clonotype originated in an adult with an advanced solid tumor such as melanoma, head and neck, liver or kidney cancer. Sequencing was performed on CD4+ or CD8+ T cells sorted from blood, taken in a trial of the OX40 agonist ivuxolimab. The CDR3 DNA follows: TGCGCCAGCAGCAAAACACGGACGGCGGGAGCACTGTTTTTT. Translation gives CASSKTRTAGALFF.